The TCR beta chain under discussion was sequenced for a study of blood T cell repertoires in COVID-19. Study-level information: Sources were T cells, B-cell-depleted T cells, or PBMCs; the material itself was cDNA or gDNA.

Germline V gives CDR1 SGDLS, CDR2 YYNGEE. The CDR3 has 13 residues. The ends were cut back, 4 bases at V and 6 bases at J, with 14 bases in the middle. In the authors' methods: Researchers report that nucleated cell counts were estimated from reference gene primer amplification. TCRdb keeps only in-frame clones here, not all; method: immunoSEQ multiplex PCR. For V, J and clone size, that table is used; D and trimming come from the DNA. Among some 190,000 clones, roughly four fifths were seen once, and the ten largest hold roughly 7%. Sequenced input: peripheral blood. The chain employs TRBV9 and TRBJ2-7; D may be TRBD1 (6 bases). This clonotype was obtained from a woman of 80 years or more with COVID-19, enrolled during active disease. CDR3 loop: CASSPYGQLEQYF. As DNA, the CDR3 is TGTGCCAGCAGCCCCTATGGACAGCTCGAGCAGTACTTC.